This T cell receptor beta chain appears in the sequencing data of a study of glioma-infiltrating T cells after dendritic cell vaccination. This clone was picked up a small number of times. Here immunoSEQ multiplex PCR was the method, and the copy in TCRdb shows in-frame clones only, minus some. The top ten clones hold over 2.5% of a sample with more than 85,000 clones, around 87% of them seen once. Stated time point: after dendritic cell vaccination, including at tumor progression/relapse. This TCR was sampled from a human donor with glioblastoma. Sequenced here: blood, sampled after dendritic cell vaccination.

This CDR3 is CASSLSTRVSGNTIYF. Here the CDR3 DNA reads TGTGCCAGCAGCTTGTCCACCAGGGTCTCTGGAAACACCATATATTTT. The chain carries TRBV5-5 and TRBJ1-3, with D perhaps TRBD1 (5 bases). V was shortened by 1 base and J by 0 bases, with 11 bases between the two germline ends. This CDR3 is built from 16 residues. Germline V lookup: CDR1 SGHKS, CDR2 YYEKEE (reference sequence).